The 18 T cell receptor beta chains below were found in one sample sequenced in a study of blood T cell repertoires in COVID-19. Generated by immunoSEQ multiplex PCR, the TCRdb table keeps only in-frame clones and is missing some. Found here are some 89,000 clones, approximately 89% of them singletons; the top ten hold roughly 2.1%. Sequenced: peripheral blood. The receptors shown here come from a man aged 45-60 years with acute or convalescent COVID-19.

The chain employs TRBV6-5 and TRBJ1-2, with 7 nucleotides matching TRBD1. CDR1 MNHEY and CDR2 SVGAGI come from the germline V gene. The CDR3 spans 12 residues. V lost 6 bases, J lost 9 bases, and 7 bases stayed unmatched. The CDR3 DNA is TGTGCCAGCAGGAGGGGGCTAGGCCGCTACACCTTC. Translation: CASRRGLGRYTF.

This clone was recorded once. V and J are TRBV7-9 and TRBJ1-6; TRBD1 might be the D (6 bases). The germline V and J ends were trimmed by 4 bases and 9 bases, with 16 bases remaining between them. Germline CDR1 is SEHNR and CDR2 is FQNEAQ (reference sequence). The CDR3 is made up of 15 amino acids. CDR3 region: CASSWDLAGVSPLHF. The CDR3 DNA sequence: TGTGCCAGCAGCTGGGACCTGGCAGGGGTTTCACCCCTCCACTTT.

The chain has TRBV11-2 and TRBJ2-5; 10 nucleotides match TRBD1. Germline V gives CDR1 SGHAT, CDR2 FQNNGV. This CDR3 region has 15 residues. V lost 2 bases and J lost 3; bases outside the gene matches: 3. The DNA for the CDR3 is TGTGCCAGCAGCTTACGGGACAGGGGCGAAGAGACCCAGTACTTC. Its translation is CASSLRDRGEETQYF. Drawing the rest from reference TRBV11-2 and TRBJ2-5, the complete variable domain is EAGVAQSPRYKIIEKRQSVAFWCNPISGHATLYWYQQILGQGPKLLIQFQNNGVVDDSQLPKDRFSAERLKGVDSTLKIQPAKLEDSAVYLCASSLRDRGEETQYFGPGTRLLVL.

V gene TRBV27 combines with J gene TRBJ2-2, with D possibly matching TRBD1 (6 bases). This CDR3 contains 14 residues. V gave up 5 bases and J gave up 4 bases, with 11 bases separating them. Germline assignment: CDR1 MNHEY and CDR2 SMNVEV (reference sequence). The CDR3 here is CASSLWTATGELFF. As DNA, the CDR3 is TGTGCCAGCAGTCTGTGGACAGCCACCGGGGAGCTGTTTTTT.

The rearrangement links TRBV12-3 or TRBV12-4 to TRBJ1-3, with TRBD1 matching 8 bases. Trimming cost V 5 bases and J 13 bases; bases outside gene matches: 4. This CDR3 is built from 11 residues. In DNA, the CDR3 is TGTGCCAGCAGTGGGACAGGCGAAATATATTTT. This sequence encodes CASSGTGEIYF.

The CDR3 DNA sequence: TGTGCCAGCAGCCAAGTTGGGCGGGCCGCCTACGAGCAGTACTTC. This gives the protein CASSQVGRAAYEQYF. The chain couples TRBV3-1 (or the pseudogene TRBV3-2) to TRBJ2-7; tentatively, D is TRBD2 (5 bases). This CDR3 comprises 15 residues. Trimming took 1 base from V and 2 from J, leaving 12 bases between them. Germline V gene data show CDR1 as LGHDT and CDR2 as YNNKEL (reference sequence).

This chain links TRBV4-1 with TRBJ2-1; D ambiguous. The CDR3 is made up of 14 amino acids. The V end was cut by 5 bases, the J end by 8 bases, with 16 bases between. The germline gives CDR1 MGHRA, CDR2 YSYEKL. The CDR3 coding sequence is TGCGCCAGCAGCAACGACTCACCGATCGATGAGCAGTTCTTC. Encoded protein: CASSNDSPIDEQFF.

The chain joins TRBV19 to TRBJ2-5; the match to TRBD2 covers 8 bases. This CDR3 is 14 amino acids long. Germline lookup yields CDR1 LNHDA and CDR2 SQIVND (reference sequence). Unmatched junction bases numbered 7, after V lost 5 bases and J lost 5 bases. CDR3 residues: CASSSRGGRETQYF. Here the CDR3 DNA reads TGTGCCAGTAGTTCACGGGGGGGCCGGGAGACCCAGTACTTC.

The genes are TRBV6-4 and TRBJ1-5, with 7 nucleotides matching TRBD1. From germline, CDR1 is MRHNA and CDR2 SNTAGT. The CDR3 has 15 amino acids. J gave up 4 bases and V 6 bases, and 9 bases lay outside the gene matches. The CDR3 protein is CASRRGQDINQPQHF. The CDR3, as DNA: TGTGCCAGCAGAAGAGGACAGGACATAAATCAGCCCCAGCATTTT.

This chain uses TRBV18 with TRBJ2-1; D remains unclear. The CDR3 consists of 14 residues. V lost 2 bases and J 5 bases, leaving 10 bases between the germline ends. CDR1 and CDR2 (germline): KGHSH, LQKENI. The CDR3 region is CASSPYPTDNEQFF. DNA for the CDR3: TGTGCCAGCTCACCATACCCTACTGACAATGAGCAGTTCTTC.

J is TRBJ1-2 and V is TRBV5-5; 9 bases line up with TRBD1. The ends lost 1 base at V and 5 bases at J; junction bases unmatched: 12. The CDR3 totals 17 residues. Germline-derived CDR1 and CDR2 are SGHKS and YYEKEE (reference sequence). The DNA for the CDR3 is TGTGCCAGCAGCTTGTCTCGGCCGGGACAGGGTTCTTATGGCTACACCTTC. It translates to CASSLSRPGQGSYGYTF. The whole variable domain, remainder taken from reference TRBV5-5 and TRBJ1-2, is DAGVTQSPTHLIKTRGQQVTLRCSPISGHKSVSWYQQVLGQGPQFIFQYYEKEERGRGNFPDRFSARQFPNYSSELNVNALLLGDSALYLCASSLSRPGQGSYGYTFGSGTRLTVV.

The chain is built from TRBV5-1 and TRBJ1-3; no clear D. Germline V gene sequence: CDR1 SGHRS, CDR2 YFSETQ. With 1 base removed from V and 2 bases from J, the gap between germline ends came to 13 bases. The CDR3 consists of 16 residues. The CDR3 DNA sequence: TGCGCCAGCAGCTTGAGCCCCACGGTTACTGGAAACACCATATATTTT. Translated, it gives CASSLSPTVTGNTIYF.

J is TRBJ2-5 and V is TRBV5-1, with D possibly TRBD2 on 6 matching bases. In germline, CDR1 is SGHRS, CDR2 YFSETQ. CDR3 size: 14 residues. Trimming pared 0 bases from V and 7 bases from J, leaving 13 bases between. The CDR3 DNA is TGCGCCAGCAGCTTGGGCGGGGCCGAGGGGACCCAGTACTTC. As protein: CASSLGGAEGTQYF.

A single count supports this clone. V gene TRBV6-8 combines with J gene TRBJ1-3; the D gene is possibly TRBD1 (6 bases). The CDR3 totals 21 residues. Germline loops: CDR1 MNHGY, CDR2 SAAAGT. Between the trimmed V and J ends, which lost 2 bases and 2 bases, there was a span of 28 bases. CDR3 sequence: CASSYPPGQGWLQHTGNTIYF. The CDR3, as DNA: TGTGCCAGCAGTTACCCCCCGGGGCAGGGGTGGTTGCAGCATACTGGAAACACCATATATTTT.

The J gene is TRBJ1-4, the V gene TRBV4-3; tentative D call: TRBD1 (6 bases). The germline V gene encodes CDR1 LGHNA and CDR2 YSLEER. The CDR3 contains 14 residues. The V and J ends lost 5 bases and 6 bases respectively, with 13 bases between them. The CDR3 bases are TGCGCCAGCAGCGAAGGCAGGGGAGATGAAAAACTGTTTTTT. It encodes CASSEGRGDEKLFF.

The chain combines TRBV14 with TRBJ1-2, with no clear D. The V gene's germline CDR1 is SGHDN and CDR2 FVKESK. The CDR3 sequence is 13 residues long. The V gene lost 7 bases and the J gene lost 4 bases, with 13 bases spanning the gap. CDR3 DNA sequence: TGTGCCAGCACCGTTGGGAGCAGCTATGGCTACACCTTC. Amino acids: CASTVGSSYGYTF.

The chain carries TRBV11-2 and TRBJ2-1, with D unresolved. V lost 4 bases and J 2 bases, leaving 3 bases between the germline ends. Germline loops: CDR1 SGHAT, CDR2 FQNNGV. CDR3 length: 12 residues. CDR3 sequence reads: CASSSTYNEQFF. In DNA form, the CDR3 reads TGTGCCAGCAGCTCCACCTACAATGAGCAGTTCTTC.

V gene TRBV7-9 combines with J gene TRBJ1-4, with D hard to call. Germline assignment: CDR1 SEHNR and CDR2 FQNEAQ (reference sequence). This CDR3 comprises 14 residues. The V and J ends lost 4 bases and 1 base respectively, with 7 bases between them. CDR3 bases: TGTGCCAGCAGCTCTTACAGAACTAATGAAAAACTGTTTTTT. Translation gives CASSSYRTNEKLFF.